Given below is one T cell receptor (beta chain) in context. As yet, its antigen is unknown. At one end the junction does not follow the germline gene, possibly because of a read error. A second PCR, run for about 7 to 11 cycles, used a sample-barcoded 5' primer plus a J-beta primer mix. TCRdb analysed the 5' RACE reads with MiXCR anew, one entry per CDR3 protein. The sample holds over a million distinct CDR3 sequences; over 35% are singletons and the top ten take under 20%. The source of the sample is a study of blood T cells in healthy people across ages. General study findings and limits: There were more naive CD4+ cells and higher diversity in long-lived donors than in aged donors. Roughly linear declines in TCR beta diversity per million T cells occurred with age.

Material for sequencing was blood. The clonotype was recovered from a woman in her fifties or sixties in good health.

This CDR3 reads CTSSPPGQGGGYTF. CDR3 nucleotides: TGCACCAGCAGCCCTCCGGGACAGGGGGGTGGCTACACCTTC. The rearrangement joins TRBV4-1 to TRBJ1-2; 11 positions match TRBD1. CDR3 length: 14 residues. Germline CDR1 is MGHRA and CDR2 is YSYEKL.